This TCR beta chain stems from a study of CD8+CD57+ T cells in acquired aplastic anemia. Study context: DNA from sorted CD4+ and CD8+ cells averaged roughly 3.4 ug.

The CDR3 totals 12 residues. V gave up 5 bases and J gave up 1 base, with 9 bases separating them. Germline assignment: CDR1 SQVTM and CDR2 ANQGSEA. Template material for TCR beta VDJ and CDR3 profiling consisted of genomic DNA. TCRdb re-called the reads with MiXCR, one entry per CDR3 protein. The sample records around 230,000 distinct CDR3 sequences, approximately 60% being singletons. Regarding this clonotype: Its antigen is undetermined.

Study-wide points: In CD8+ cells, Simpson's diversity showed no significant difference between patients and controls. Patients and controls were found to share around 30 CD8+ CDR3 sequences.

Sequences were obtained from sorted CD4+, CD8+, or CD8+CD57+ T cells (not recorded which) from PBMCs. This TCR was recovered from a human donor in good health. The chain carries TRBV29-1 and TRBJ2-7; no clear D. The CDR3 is CSVSGNSYEQYF. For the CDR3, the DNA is TGCAGCGTTTCGGGTAATTCCTACGAGCAGTACTTC.